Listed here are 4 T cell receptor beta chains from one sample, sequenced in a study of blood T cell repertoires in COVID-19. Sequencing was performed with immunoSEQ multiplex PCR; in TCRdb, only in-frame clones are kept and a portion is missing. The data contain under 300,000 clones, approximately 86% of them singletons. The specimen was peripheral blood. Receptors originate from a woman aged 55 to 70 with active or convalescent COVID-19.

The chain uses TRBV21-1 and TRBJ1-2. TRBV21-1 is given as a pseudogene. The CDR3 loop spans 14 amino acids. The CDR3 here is CASSKGVVESGYTF. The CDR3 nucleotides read TGTGCCAGCAGCAAAGGCGTCGTTGAGAGTGGCTACACCTTC.

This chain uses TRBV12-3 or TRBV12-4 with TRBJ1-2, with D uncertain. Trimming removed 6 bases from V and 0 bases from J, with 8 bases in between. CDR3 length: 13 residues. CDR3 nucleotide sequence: TGTGCCAGCAGCGCCGACTCTAACTATGGCTACACCTTC. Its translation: CASSADSNYGYTF.

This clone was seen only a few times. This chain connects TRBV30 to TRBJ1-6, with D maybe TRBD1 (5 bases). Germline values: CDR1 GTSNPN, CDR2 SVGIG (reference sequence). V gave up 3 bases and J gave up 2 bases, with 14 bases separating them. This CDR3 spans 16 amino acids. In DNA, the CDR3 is TGTGCCTGGAGCCCCCAAGGGGATCCCTATAATTCACCCCTCCACTTT. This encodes CAWSPQGDPYNSPLHF.

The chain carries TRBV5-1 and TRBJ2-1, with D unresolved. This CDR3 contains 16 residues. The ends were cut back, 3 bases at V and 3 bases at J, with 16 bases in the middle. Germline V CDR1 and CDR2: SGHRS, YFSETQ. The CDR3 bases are TGCGCCAGCAGCTACCCTTTAGCCTCCCGCTACAATGAGCAGTTCTTC. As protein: CASSYPLASRYNEQFF.